What follows describes a single T cell receptor (beta chain). What it binds is unknown. From germline, CDR1 is ENHRY and CDR2 SYGVKD. Between the trimmed V and J ends, which lost 7 bases and 1 base, there was a span of 5 bases. CDR3 length: 11 amino acids. The entry originates in a study of T cells and Merkel cell carcinoma outcomes. Study-level results: Repertoire plus T-cell density reportedly predicted Merkel cell carcinoma outcomes.

Sequencing used immunoSEQ multiplex PCR; TCRdb keeps in-frame clones, though not all of them. The data hold about 15,000 clones, with around 81% observed a single time. The chain uses TRBV10-3 and TRBJ2-7, with D uncertain. The sample was tumor tissue from Merkel cell carcinoma. This clonotype was sampled from a human donor with Merkel cell carcinoma. DNA of the CDR3: TGTGCCATCATGGGATCCTACGAGCAGTACTTC. The encoded protein is CAIMGSYEQYF.